A single TCR beta chain is shown here with its context. Its antigen remains unknown. Patients were excluded for autoimmune disease history or systemic immunosuppression. Data came from immunoSEQ multiplex PCR; TCRdb stores just in-frame clones and leaves some out. The sample has some 43,000 clones, approximately 87% seen once. This CDR3 region has 16 residues. Germline V CDR1 and CDR2: LNHDA, SQIVND (reference sequence). Unmatched junction bases numbered 17, after V lost 7 bases and J lost 8 bases. This specimen belongs to a study of OX40 agonist ivuxolimab in advanced cancers. Study-wide context: In this trial design, patients received ivuxolimab intravenously at 0.01 to 10 mg/kg every 2 weeks.

Notes on the study in general: The average count of expanded clones was higher among CD8+ T cells than among CD4+. Clones of CD4+ and CD8+ blood T cells grew by week 6 at doses of 0.1 to 3.0 mg/kg.

This sample comprised CD4+ or CD8+ T cells sorted from blood, obtained in a trial of the OX40 agonist ivuxolimab. The clonotype was recovered from an adult with an advanced solid tumor such as melanoma, head and neck, liver or kidney cancer. The chain is built from TRBV19 and TRBJ2-1, with 7 bases that match TRBD2. The CDR3 DNA reads TGTGCCAGTATCGATCGCGGGGGTAGCTCGGTTTATGAGCAGTTCTTC. Translated, it gives CASIDRGGSSVYEQFF.